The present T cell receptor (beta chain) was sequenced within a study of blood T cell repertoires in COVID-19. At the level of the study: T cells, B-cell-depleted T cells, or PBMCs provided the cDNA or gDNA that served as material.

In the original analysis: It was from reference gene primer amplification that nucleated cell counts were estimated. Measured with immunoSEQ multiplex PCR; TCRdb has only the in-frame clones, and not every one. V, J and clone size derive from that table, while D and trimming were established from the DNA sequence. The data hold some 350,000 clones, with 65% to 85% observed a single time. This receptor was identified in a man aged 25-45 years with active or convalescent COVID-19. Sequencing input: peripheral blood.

CDR3 sequence: CASSVSGQPQHF. Here the CDR3 DNA reads TGTGCCAGCAGTGTGTCTGGCCAGCCCCAGCATTTT. The chain joins TRBV2 to TRBJ1-5; D ambiguous. The germline gives CDR1 SNHLY, CDR2 FYNNEI. This CDR3 has 12 residues. Trimming pared 4 bases from V and 7 bases from J, leaving 8 bases between.